This is a list of T cell receptor beta chains from one sample in a study of blood T cell repertoires in COVID-19. Sequenced by immunoSEQ multiplex PCR; TCRdb stores in-frame clones only, minus some. This table holds about 150,000 clones, 88% found once. Sequenced sample: peripheral blood. Source of these receptors: a human donor with COVID-19, enrolled during active disease. The donor label of this sample is uncertain. Each CDR3 is given without its conserved first and last residue. Fields, in order: V gene, J gene, D gene, clone size, CDR3 protein. The D gene is left open where the match is weak. Clone size is shown for a subset of rows, as once, few, many or a class of expanded clone.

v_call: TRBV5-6
j_call: TRBJ2-1
d_call: .
clone_size: .
cdr3_aa: ASSLSGRQF

v_call: TRBV3-1/TRBV3-2
j_call: TRBJ1-2
d_call: .
clone_size: .
cdr3_aa: ASSQDFRGLNYGYT

v_call: TRBV27
j_call: TRBJ2-7
d_call: TRBD2
clone_size: .
cdr3_aa: ASSPGLAGGYSYEQY

v_call: TRBV7-9
j_call: TRBJ1-1
d_call: TRBD1
clone_size: .
cdr3_aa: ASSLVVVGTGGLAEAF

v_call: TRBV28
j_call: TRBJ1-3
d_call: .
clone_size: .
cdr3_aa: ASSLMTRGTIY

v_call: TRBV2
j_call: TRBJ2-1
d_call: TRBD1
clone_size: .
cdr3_aa: ASSDPRQGLYNEQF

v_call: TRBV6-2/TRBV6-3
j_call: TRBJ1-4
d_call: .
clone_size: .
cdr3_aa: ASSSTEAATNEKLF

v_call: TRBV18
j_call: TRBJ2-1
d_call: .
clone_size: .
cdr3_aa: ASSQGQLNEQF

v_call: TRBV7-2
j_call: TRBJ1-2
d_call: .
clone_size: .
cdr3_aa: ASSPGANYGYT

v_call: TRBV25-1
j_call: TRBJ2-2
d_call: .
clone_size: .
cdr3_aa: ASSPFFGGDTGELF

v_call: TRBV3-1/TRBV3-2
j_call: TRBJ2-7
d_call: .
clone_size: .
cdr3_aa: ASSQGRQVYEQY

v_call: TRBV2
j_call: TRBJ1-5
d_call: .
clone_size: .
cdr3_aa: AIQGGSNQPQH

v_call: TRBV11-3
j_call: TRBJ2-1
d_call: .
clone_size: .
cdr3_aa: ASSFRTGTNEQF

v_call: TRBV18
j_call: TRBJ1-2
d_call: TRBD1
clone_size: .
cdr3_aa: ASSQGQASYGYT

v_call: TRBV10-3
j_call: TRBJ2-7
d_call: .
clone_size: once
cdr3_aa: AISLMGAYEQY

v_call: TRBV12-3/TRBV12-4
j_call: TRBJ2-1
d_call: .
clone_size: .
cdr3_aa: ASSRGAGNEQF

v_call: TRBV13
j_call: TRBJ2-5
d_call: TRBD1
clone_size: .
cdr3_aa: ASSPHPGQGGIQETQY

v_call: TRBV12-3/TRBV12-4
j_call: TRBJ1-5
d_call: .
clone_size: .
cdr3_aa: ASGSRGPQH

v_call: TRBV12-5
j_call: TRBJ1-1
d_call: .
clone_size: .
cdr3_aa: ASGFSPRVGTEAF

v_call: TRBV7-3
j_call: TRBJ2-7
d_call: TRBD2
clone_size: .
cdr3_aa: ASSLGGSGGANEQY

v_call: TRBV19
j_call: TRBJ2-1
d_call: TRBD1
clone_size: .
cdr3_aa: ASSPFTGTGGRDEQF

v_call: TRBV5-4
j_call: TRBJ2-5
d_call: TRBD2
clone_size: .
cdr3_aa: ASSLSSGESYQETQY

v_call: TRBV9
j_call: TRBJ2-3
d_call: .
clone_size: .
cdr3_aa: ASSGPQGRMQY

v_call: TRBV5-1
j_call: TRBJ1-1
d_call: .
clone_size: .
cdr3_aa: ASSLGGTLDVNTEAF

v_call: TRBV5-6
j_call: TRBJ1-2
d_call: .
clone_size: .
cdr3_aa: ASSGSSARYGYT

v_call: TRBV5-1
j_call: TRBJ1-1
d_call: .
clone_size: .
cdr3_aa: ASSLAGLGGNTEAF

v_call: TRBV11-2
j_call: TRBJ2-5
d_call: TRBD1
clone_size: .
cdr3_aa: ASSQQGAGETQY

v_call: TRBV25-1
j_call: TRBJ1-2
d_call: TRBD1
clone_size: .
cdr3_aa: ASSEGTGGLGGYT

v_call: TRBV19
j_call: TRBJ1-5
d_call: TRBD1
clone_size: .
cdr3_aa: ASRDRGRMGNQPQH

v_call: TRBV28
j_call: TRBJ1-1
d_call: TRBD1
clone_size: .
cdr3_aa: ASSSVDRVDTEAF

v_call: TRBV6-6
j_call: TRBJ1-5
d_call: .
clone_size: .
cdr3_aa: ASSYRGSNQPQH

v_call: TRBV25-1
j_call: TRBJ2-2
d_call: TRBD1
clone_size: .
cdr3_aa: ASSGQGQGNTGELF

v_call: TRBV11-2
j_call: TRBJ2-3
d_call: .
clone_size: .
cdr3_aa: ASSFETNAGYTQY

v_call: TRBV6-4
j_call: TRBJ2-7
d_call: .
clone_size: .
cdr3_aa: ASSDPPGVGVYSYEQY

v_call: TRBV4-1
j_call: TRBJ1-2
d_call: TRBD1
clone_size: .
cdr3_aa: ASSQGQGAGYGYT

v_call: TRBV7-9
j_call: TRBJ2-5
d_call: .
clone_size: .
cdr3_aa: ASSFGLDSQETQY

v_call: TRBV12-5
j_call: TRBJ2-3
d_call: TRBD1
clone_size: once
cdr3_aa: ASGFSTGVLTDTQY

v_call: TRBV24-1
j_call: TRBJ2-1
d_call: .
clone_size: .
cdr3_aa: ATSDEGSHEQF

v_call: TRBV5-1
j_call: TRBJ1-2
d_call: .
clone_size: .
cdr3_aa: ASSLATDFAYGYT

v_call: TRBV2
j_call: TRBJ1-2
d_call: .
clone_size: .
cdr3_aa: ASSDLIPRGGGYT

v_call: TRBV11-2
j_call: TRBJ2-2
d_call: .
clone_size: .
cdr3_aa: ASSLAGKDGELF

v_call: TRBV27
j_call: TRBJ2-3
d_call: TRBD2
clone_size: .
cdr3_aa: ASSSPAGESGFNTQY

v_call: TRBV18
j_call: TRBJ1-4
d_call: TRBD1
clone_size: .
cdr3_aa: ASSRDRDATNEKLF

v_call: TRBV6-6
j_call: TRBJ2-3
d_call: TRBD1
clone_size: .
cdr3_aa: ASSSSRQGAGDTQY

v_call: TRBV25-1
j_call: TRBJ2-1
d_call: TRBD2
clone_size: .
cdr3_aa: ASSGTSALYNEQF

v_call: TRBV5-1
j_call: TRBJ2-7
d_call: TRBD1
clone_size: .
cdr3_aa: ASSLSGTGTHEQY

v_call: TRBV7-6
j_call: TRBJ2-7
d_call: .
clone_size: .
cdr3_aa: ASSSTRGREQY

v_call: TRBV3-1/TRBV3-2
j_call: TRBJ2-1
d_call: TRBD2
clone_size: few
cdr3_aa: ASTGGRLAGGEQF

v_call: TRBV2
j_call: TRBJ1-4
d_call: TRBD1
clone_size: .
cdr3_aa: ASRRDRGTNEKLF

v_call: TRBV15
j_call: TRBJ1-1
d_call: .
clone_size: .
cdr3_aa: ATSRVAEGNTEAF

v_call: TRBV5-1
j_call: TRBJ2-5
d_call: .
clone_size: .
cdr3_aa: ASSSGGGGETQY

v_call: TRBV12-3/TRBV12-4
j_call: TRBJ1-1
d_call: .
clone_size: .
cdr3_aa: ASRKHPNTEAF

v_call: TRBV7-9
j_call: TRBJ2-5
d_call: .
clone_size: once
cdr3_aa: ASSFGLGGTQETQY